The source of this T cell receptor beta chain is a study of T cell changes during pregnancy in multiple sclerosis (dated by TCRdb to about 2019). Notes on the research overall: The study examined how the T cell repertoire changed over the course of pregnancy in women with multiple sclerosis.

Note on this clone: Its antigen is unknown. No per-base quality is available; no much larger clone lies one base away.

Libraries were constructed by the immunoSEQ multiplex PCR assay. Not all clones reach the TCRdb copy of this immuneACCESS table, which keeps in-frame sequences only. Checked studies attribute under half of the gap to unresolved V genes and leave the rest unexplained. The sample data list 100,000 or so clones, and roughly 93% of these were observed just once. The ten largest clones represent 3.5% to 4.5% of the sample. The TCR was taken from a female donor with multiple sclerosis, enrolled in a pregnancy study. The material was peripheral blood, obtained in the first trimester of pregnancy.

The DNA sequence is TGCGCCAGCAGCTTGGTGGGAGGGACAGGGAATTACAATGAGCAGTTCTTC. Its product reads: CASSLVGGTGNYNEQFF. The sequence is built from TRBV5-1 and TRBJ2-1, and 9 junctional nucleotides match TRBD1. Trimming removed 0 bases from V and 4 bases from J; the gene matches leave 8 bases unexplained. CDR1 and CDR2 are drawn from the germline V gene: SGHRS, YFSETQ. There are 17 amino acids in the CDR3, from cysteine to phenylalanine inclusive. Only the CDR3 part of the read is kept: 51 bases, read in frame from the first base.